The rows below give T cell receptor beta chains drawn from one sample of a study of cytomegalovirus exposure and HLA in healthy donors. Clones were read by immunoSEQ multiplex PCR, and TCRdb kept only the in-frame ones, dropping some. This table holds 150,000 to 180,000 clones, 70% to 80% found once. Sequenced material: PBMCs. The receptors were sampled from a man younger than 45 in good health and CMV-seropositive. The CDR3 runs from the conserved cysteine through the conserved F or W. A D gene is named only where the DNA matches it firmly. Clone sizes are given selectively: once, few, many, or a class where the clone is expanded.

>TRBJ1-1|TRBD1|TRBV5-4|-
TGTGCCAGCAGCCCGGGACAGACGAGCACTGAAGCTTTCTTT
CASSPGQTSTEAFF
>TRBJ2-7|TRBD2|TRBV4-2|-
TGTGCCAGCAGCCCGGGACTAGCGGCCTACGAGCAGTACTTC
CASSPGLAAYEQYF
>TRBJ2-3|-|TRBV5-8|-
TGTGCCAGCAGCTTGGACTCCAGGGGCACGGCAGATACGCAGTATTTT
CASSLDSRGTADTQYF
>TRBJ2-1|TRBD2|TRBV27|once
TGTGCCAGCAGTTTGTCCGAACTAGCGGGGTCCTACAATGAGCAGTTCTTC
CASSLSELAGSYNEQFF
>TRBJ2-7|-|TRBV5-1|-
TGCGCCAGCAGCTCCCGCCGCGGACACCTCACCTACGAGCAGTACTTC
CASSSRRGHLTYEQYF
>TRBJ2-4|-|TRBV18|-
TGTGCCAGCTCACCATCTTTCGGCATTCAGTACTTC
CASSPSFGIQYF
>TRBJ1-1|-|TRBV27|once
TGTGCCAGCAGTCCTGGGCCGGACTACAGGAACACTGAAGCTTTCTTT
CASSPGPDYRNTEAFF
>TRBJ2-7|-|TRBV2|-
TGTGCCAGCAGTGAAGTAGCGACGAAATACGAGCAGTACTTC
CASSEVATKYEQYF
>TRBJ1-3|-|TRBV9|-
TGTGCCAGCAGCGTAACGCAGGGCCAAAGGAACACCATATATTTT
CASSVTQGQRNTIYF
>TRBJ2-7|TRBD1|TRBV28|-
TGTGCCAGCAGGAGGACAGGGCGGTACGAGCAGTACTTC
CASRRTGRYEQYF
>TRBJ1-5|-|TRBV30|-
TGTGCCTGCACTTTTCAGCAGGGCTCGGGTCAGCCCCAGCATTTT
CACTFQQGSGQPQHF
>TRBJ2-3|-|TRBV2|-
TGTGCCAGCAGTGAAACAGGCACCAAATCAGATACGCAGTATTTT
CASSETGTKSDTQYF
>TRBJ2-1|TRBD2|TRBV7-8|-
TGTGCCAGCAGCTTTTGGTCTAGCGGGGGGGATGAGCAGTTCTTC
CASSFWSSGGDEQFF
>TRBJ2-2|-|TRBV25-1|-
TGTGCCAGCAGCGCTGATAGGTACAGGAACACCGGGGAGCTGTTTTTT
CASSADRYRNTGELFF
>TRBJ2-7|-|TRBV15|-
TGTGCCACCAGCAGAGAGAGAGGGAGCCATGCCTACGAGCAGTACTTC
CATSRERGSHAYEQYF
>TRBJ1-4|-|TRBV5-1|-
TGCGCCAGCACCAGGGCGGCTTATACCGATGAAAAACTGTTTTTT
CASTRAAYTDEKLFF
>TRBJ2-5|TRBD2|TRBV9|-
TGTGCCAGCAGCGTAGCTAGCGGGGGGGGCGGGACCCAGTACTTC
CASSVASGGGGTQYF
>TRBJ2-1|-|TRBV6-5|once
TGTGCCAGCAGTTACTCGGGAGGCGGACGTGAAGAGTTCTTC
CASSYSGGGREEFF
>TRBJ1-2|TRBD1|TRBV7-2|-
TGTGCCAGCAGCTTAGAGGACAGGGTCGTGTATGGCTACACCTTC
CASSLEDRVVYGYTF
>TRBJ2-7|-|TRBV27|-
TGTGCCAGCAGGCCTACCGGGACACCCTACGAGCAGTACTTC
CASRPTGTPYEQYF
>TRBJ2-2|-|TRBV11-3|-
TGTGCCAGTGAGTCCGATGGGAACACCGGGGAGCTGTTTTTT
CASESDGNTGELFF
>TRBJ1-1|-|TRBV6-6|-
TGTGCCAGCAGTGACATGACAGAAGCTTTCTTT
CASSDMTEAFF
>TRBJ1-5|-|TRBV7-9|-
TGTGCCAGCAGCTTATTGACTACGAGTCAGCCCCAGCATTTT
CASSLLTTSQPQHF
>TRBJ2-7|TRBD1|TRBV28|-
TGTGCCAGCAGTTCCTTTCCCGGGACAGGGGCCCCCTACGAGCAGTACTTC
CASSSFPGTGAPYEQYF
>TRBJ1-1|-|TRBV5-1|-
TGCGCCAGCAGCCCTGGAATGGGGGGTAGTGGGAGAACTGAAGCTTTCTTT
CASSPGMGGSGRTEAFF
>TRBJ1-1|TRBD1|TRBV9|-
TGTGCCAGCAGCGTGGGGACAGCCTTGAACACTGAAGCTTTCTTT
CASSVGTALNTEAFF
>TRBJ2-1|-|TRBV2|-
TGTGCCAGCTCCCTCCAGGGCAATGAGCAGTTCTTC
CASSLQGNEQFF
>TRBJ2-3|TRBD2|TRBV7-3|-
TGTGCCAGCAGCTTCCAGCGGGACACAGATACGCAGTATTTT
CASSFQRDTDTQYF
>TRBJ1-1|-|TRBV12-5|few
TGTGCTAGTGGTTCCCGCGGGGGGAGCACTGAAGCTTTCTTT
CASGSRGGSTEAFF
>TRBJ2-1|TRBD2|TRBV6-1|-
TGTGCCAGCAGTGCCCTTAGCGGGAGGAGCTCCTACAATGAGCAGTTCTTC
CASSALSGRSSYNEQFF
>TRBJ2-2|TRBD2|TRBV7-8|few
TGTGCCAGCAGCCGGAGACTAGCGGGGGGGCGCACCGGGGAGCTGTTTTTT
CASSRRLAGGRTGELFF
>TRBJ2-7|TRBD2|TRBV28|-
TGTGCCAGCAGTTCCACGTCACTAGCGAAGGAGCAGTACTTC
CASSSTSLAKEQYF
>TRBJ1-1|-|TRBV30|-
TGTGCCTGGGGGGGAGGGAGGATGAACACTGAAGCTTTCTTT
CAWGGGRMNTEAFF
>TRBJ1-4|-|TRBV5-1|few
TGCGCCAGCAGCTTGGACACGAATAATGAAAAACTGTTTTTT
CASSLDTNNEKLFF
>TRBJ2-3|TRBD2|TRBV2|-
TGTGCCAGCAGTGGGGGACTAGCGGCCCAAACAGATACGCAGTATTTT
CASSGGLAAQTDTQYF
>TRBJ2-2|-|TRBV6-1|-
TGTGCCAGCAGTGAGTGGCGGGCAAACACCGGGGAGCTGTTTTTT
CASSEWRANTGELFF
>TRBJ1-2|-|TRBV6-1|-
TGTGCCAGCAGTGGGGGCAAAGGGTATGGCTACACCTTC
CASSGGKGYGYTF
>TRBJ2-4|-|TRBV28|-
TGTGCCAGCAGCGCCTGGCAGGGGCGCGACATTCAGTACTTC
CASSAWQGRDIQYF
>TRBJ1-1|TRBD1|TRBV6-5|-
TGTGCCAGCAGTTACTTCGGGACAGGGGGCACTGAAGCTTTCTTT
CASSYFGTGGTEAFF
>TRBJ1-1|TRBD1|TRBV11-2|-
TGTGCCAGCGGGGACGGGACAGGGGCTTTCTTT
CASGDGTGAFF
>TRBJ1-1|TRBD1|TRBV7-9|-
TGTGGGGGGCAGGGGGCAGACACTGAAGCTTTCTTT
CGGQGADTEAFF
>TRBJ2-7|-|TRBV6-5|-
TGTGCCAGCAACAAGGCTCCTAGGCTCGAGCAGTACTTC
CASNKAPRLEQYF
>TRBJ2-7|-|TRBV6-5|-
TGTGCCAGCAGTTACGGGCGGGCCTACGAGCAGTACTTC
CASSYGRAYEQYF